Each of the 32 T cell receptor beta chains below was sequenced from the same sample in a study of T cells in Graves' hyperthyroidism and ophthalmopathy. TCR beta CDR3 region amplification was performed from RNA transcripts. When the TCR CDR3 underwent first-round RT-PCR, the HTBI primer set was used. TCRdb used MiXCR to reprocess the multiplex PCR reads, holding one entry per CDR3 protein. In the table there are about 560,000 distinct CDR3 sequences, 16% of which are singletons. The sequenced sample consisted of blood. These receptors were taken from a young woman with Graves' hyperthyroidism.

The sample holds many counts of this clonotype. This chain joins TRBV2 and TRBJ2-5; D is ambiguous. This CDR3 has 11 residues. CDR1 SNHLY and CDR2 FYNNEI come from the germline V gene. V was cut by 4 bases and J by 3 bases, with 3 bases left in between. CDR3 sequence: CASSVEETQYF. The CDR3 region has the DNA TGTGCCAGCAGTGTTGAAGAGACCCAGTACTTC.

In the case of this clonotype: This clone may be a read error of a much larger clone one base away. The V call is TRBV6-5, the J call TRBJ1-6; D is unclear. The CDR3 loop spans 16 amino acids. Per germline, CDR1 MNHEY and CDR2 SVGAGI. CDR3 region: CTSSYSIAVGHSPLHF. The CDR3 nucleotides read TGTACCAGCAGTTACTCGATCGCTGTAGGCCACTCACCCCTCCACTTT.

J is TRBJ1-3 and V is TRBV2, with D unresolved. This CDR3 is built from 15 residues. CDR1 and CDR2 (germline): SNHLY, FYNNEI. V was pared by 4 bases and J by 2 bases, with 12 bases between. The CDR3 DNA reads as TGTGCCAGCAGTGTCCTCAGTTTCGCTGGAAACACCATATATTTT. Amino acids: CASSVLSFAGNTIYF.

The V gene is TRBV4-2, the J gene TRBJ2-7; no reliable D call. The V gene's germline CDR1 is LGHNA and CDR2 YNFKEQ. V was shortened by 4 bases and J by 2 bases, with 9 bases between the two germline ends. The CDR3 runs to 13 residues. This CDR3 is CASSLGVTYEQYF. CDR3 DNA sequence: TGTGCCAGCAGCCTTGGGGTAACCTACGAGCAGTACTTC.

This chain connects TRBV20-1 to TRBJ2-7, with 8 bases matching TRBD2. Trimming took 3 bases from V and 3 from J; bases not matched to a gene: 4. The CDR3 length is 13 residues. Germline V lookup: CDR1 DFQATT, CDR2 SNEGSKA (reference sequence). This CDR3 reads CSASKRGLYEQYF. CDR3 coding DNA: TGCAGTGCTAGCAAGCGGGGGCTCTACGAGCAGTACTTC.

This clonotype was observed at least ten times. The chain couples TRBV11-2 to TRBJ1-1; the D gene is possibly TRBD1 (5 bases). Deletions cut 4 bases from V and 5 bases from J, with 17 bases between. This CDR3 has 15 residues. Germline V gene sequence: CDR1 SGHAT, CDR2 FQNNGV. The CDR3 is CASSSIRRGATEAFF. Here the CDR3 DNA reads TGTGCCAGCAGCTCAATCAGGAGGGGTGCAACTGAAGCTTTCTTT.

Regarding this clonotype: This could be a read error, since a much larger clone is one nucleotide away. The CDR3 nucleotides read TGTGCCAGCAGTGAAGGTGGAGAGAGGGCCGACGTCCTGACTTTC. It codes for CASSEGGERADVLTF. The chain is built from TRBV2 and TRBJ2-6; D perhaps matches TRBD2 (5 bases). Germline assignment: CDR1 SNHLY and CDR2 FYNNEI. The CDR3 runs to 15 residues.

The gene calls are TRBV6-6 and TRBJ1-2; unclear D gene. Germline CDR1 reads MNHNY; CDR2 reads SVGAGI (reference sequence). V lost 0 bases, J lost 8 bases, and 13 bases lay in between. This CDR3 has 14 residues. The CDR3 region is CASSYSGPSRGYTF. CDR3 nucleotide sequence: TGTGCCAGCAGTTACTCCGGGCCCTCGAGGGGCTACACCTTC.

This clonotype was observed a few times. The CDR3 loop reads CASSFGTENTIYF. The CDR3 nucleotides are TGCGCCAGCAGCTTCGGTACTGAAAACACCATATATTTT. The chain combines TRBV5-1 with TRBJ1-3, with no clear D. Trimming removed 2 bases at V and 6 bases at J, with 9 bases between. CDR1 and CDR2 from the germline V gene are SGHRS and YFSETQ. The CDR3 has 13 residues.

This rearrangement joins TRBV7-8 to TRBJ2-2; 8 nucleotides agree with TRBD1. Trimming at V came to 5 bases and at J to 4 bases, leaving 12 bases not matched to a gene. The CDR3 has 17 residues. In germline, CDR1 is SGHVS, CDR2 FQNEAQ. The CDR3 region is CASSIRRTGLVTGELFF. The CDR3 DNA reads TGTGCCAGCAGCATTAGGCGGACAGGGTTGGTCACCGGGGAGCTGTTTTTT. Filled out from reference TRBV7-8 and TRBJ2-2, the complete variable domain reads GAGVSQSPRYKVAKRGQDVALRCDPISGHVSLFWYQQALGQGPEFLTYFQNEAQLDKSGLPSDRFFAERPEGSVSTLKIQRTQQEDSAVYLCASSIRRTGLVTGELFFGEGSRLTVL.

J is TRBJ2-7 and V is TRBV20-1; D gene unclear. Trimming pared 5 bases from V and 4 bases from J, leaving 9 bases between. CDR3 length: 11 amino acids. Germline V gene sequence: CDR1 DFQATT, CDR2 SNEGSKA (reference sequence). In DNA, the CDR3 is TGCAGTGCTGCCGGGTCTTACGAGCAGTACTTC. It specifies CSAAGSYEQYF.

The chain recombines TRBV28 with TRBJ1-2, with D tentatively TRBD1 (5 bases). Germline assignment: CDR1 MDHEN and CDR2 SYDVKM. This CDR3 is built from 12 residues. The ends were cut back, 3 bases at V and 6 bases at J, with 8 bases in the middle. This CDR3 reads CASSFWGDGYTF. The CDR3 DNA reads as TGTGCCAGCAGTTTCTGGGGGGATGGCTACACCTTC.

This chain connects TRBV20-1 to TRBJ1-5; D unresolved. Trimming stripped 1 base from V and 2 bases from J, with 12 bases between. Per germline, CDR1 DFQATT and CDR2 SNEGSKA (reference sequence). The CDR3 runs 15 residues. DNA for the CDR3: TGCAGTGCTAGAGTGAAGGGAGTTGGCAATCAGCCCCAGCATTTT. Protein sequence: CSARVKGVGNQPQHF.

This clonotype was counted at least ten times. V is TRBV6-1 and J is TRBJ1-1, with D unresolved. CDR3 length: 15 amino acids. With 11 bases removed from V and 0 bases from J, the gap between germline ends came to 19 bases. The V gene's germline CDR1 is MNHNS and CDR2 SASEGT. The CDR3 sequence is CASKADGLMNTEAFF. The CDR3 region has the DNA TGTGCCTCCAAAGCCGACGGCCTCATGAACACTGAAGCTTTCTTT.

This clonotype was observed at least ten times. The chain has TRBV20-1 and TRBJ1-5, with D unresolved. CDR3 length equals 11 residues. V lost 6 bases and J 6 bases, leaving 9 bases between the germline ends. Germline CDR1 and CDR2: DFQATT and SNEGSKA (reference sequence). The CDR3 protein is CSAGEGQPQHF. CDR3 in DNA: TGCAGTGCAGGAGAGGGTCAGCCCCAGCATTTT.

This clonotype was counted many times. The V call is TRBV29-1, the J call TRBJ1-2; D unresolved. Germline CDR1 SQVTM, CDR2 ANQGSEA. The CDR3 sequence is 14 residues long. The V and J ends lost 1 base and 1 base respectively, with 10 bases between them. CDR3 sequence: CSVEGISFNYGYTF. The CDR3 coding sequence is TGCAGCGTTGAAGGGATCAGTTTTAACTATGGCTACACCTTC.

This chain connects TRBV10-2 to TRBJ1-2; no reliable D call. The germline V gene encodes CDR1 WSHSY and CDR2 SAAADI. CDR3 size: 13 residues. The V and J ends lost 3 bases and 7 bases respectively, with 12 bases between them. In DNA, the CDR3 is TGCGCCAGCAGTGATTCTTTGGTCGGTGGCTACACCTTC. This translates into CASSDSLVGGYTF.

This clonotype was seen ten or more times. This rearrangement joins TRBV11-2 to TRBJ2-7; 9 nucleotides match TRBD1. V lost 2 bases to trimming and J lost 4 bases; unmatched junction nucleotides: 6. The CDR3 covers 15 residues. Germline V CDR1 and CDR2: SGHAT, FQNNGV. CDR3 in DNA: TGTGCCAGCAGCTTATCGGGACAGGGAGGTTACGAGCAGTACTTC. Translated, it gives CASSLSGQGGYEQYF.

This clonotype was detected ten times or more. This chain links TRBV5-1 with TRBJ1-1; perhaps TRBD1 as D (5 bases). Looked up from germline, CDR1 is SGHRS and CDR2 is YFSETQ. The V end lost 5 bases, the J end lost 6 bases, and 11 bases lay between the germline ends. This CDR3 is built from 12 residues. CDR3 protein: CASRGMGAEAFF. For the CDR3, the DNA is TGCGCCAGCAGGGGGATGGGGGCTGAAGCTTTCTTT.

The chain has TRBV27 and TRBJ2-4; D is unresolved. The germline CDR1 and CDR2 sequences are MNHEY and SMNVEV (reference sequence). The CDR3 consists of 16 residues. The V end lost 2 bases, the J end lost 2 bases, and 13 bases lay between the germline ends. The CDR3 nucleotides read TGTGCCAGCAGTTTAGCGTCCGGAGAGCCCAAAAACATTCAGTACTTC. Translation: CASSLASGEPKNIQYF.

This clonotype appeared a single time. Given a much more abundant clone one base away, this may be a read error. The chain joins TRBV2 to TRBJ2-1, with 13 bases fitting TRBD2. Germline CDR1 and CDR2: SNHLY and FYNNEI. CDR3 length equals 15 residues. Trimming cost V 6 bases and J 8 bases; bases outside gene matches: 7. The CDR3 sequence is CASSGTSGEDDEQFF. Written as DNA, the CDR3 is TGTGCCAGCAGCGGGACTAGCGGGGAGGATGATGAGCAGTTCTTC.

The chain links TRBV6-1 to TRBJ2-3; 7 bases map to TRBD2. Trimming at V came to 6 bases and at J to 3 bases, leaving 6 bases not matched to a gene. The V gene's germline CDR1 is MNHNS and CDR2 SASEGT. The CDR3 has 14 residues. DNA of the CDR3: TGTGCCAGCAGCCCTGGGGGGGAAACAGATACGCAGTATTTT. Its protein product is CASSPGGETDTQYF.

This clonotype has more than one count but fewer than ten. This rearrangement joins TRBV4-3 to TRBJ2-5; TRBD1 matches at 9 bases. After removal of 3 bases from V and 5 bases from J, the junction contained 16 bases not matched to a gene. The CDR3 consists of 18 residues. Germline V gene data show CDR1 as LGHNA and CDR2 as YSLEER. The CDR3 here is CASSHTAGTGSNLETQYF. DNA of the CDR3: TGCGCCAGCAGCCACACCGCCGGGACAGGGTCGAATTTGGAGACCCAGTACTTC.

The J gene is TRBJ1-1, the V gene TRBV29-1; 7 bases line up with TRBD1. This CDR3 has 16 amino acids. V was clipped by 1 base and J by 1 base; unmatched bases: 9. CDR1 SQVTM and CDR2 ANQGSEA come from the germline V gene. CDR3 DNA: TGCAGCGTTGAAGGGTTAGGGGGCGCCAGGAACACTGAAGCTTTCTTT. It is translated as CSVEGLGGARNTEAFF.

This chain uses TRBV20-1 with TRBJ1-2; D unresolved. The germline V gene encodes CDR1 DFQATT and CDR2 SNEGSKA (reference sequence). The CDR3 contains 12 residues. The CDR3 DNA reads TGCAGCGTTGAGAAGCAAGACTATGGCTACACCTTC. It codes for CSVEKQDYGYTF.

The chain is built from TRBV5-1 and TRBJ2-7; 7 bases align to TRBD2. V was clipped by 1 base and J by 0 bases; unmatched bases: 7. The CDR3 has 16 residues. Germline V lookup: CDR1 SGHRS, CDR2 YFSETQ. CDR3 sequence reads: CASSLRASGISYEQYF. The CDR3, as DNA: TGCGCCAGCAGCTTGAGGGCTAGCGGTATCTCCTACGAGCAGTACTTC.

For this clonotype: This may come from a read error, since a much larger clone is one base off. The V and J genes are TRBV4-3 and TRBJ2-7, with D maybe TRBD1 (5 bases). The CDR3 contains 15 residues. Germline CDR1 and CDR2: LGHNA and YSLEER. Here the CDR3 DNA reads TGCGCCAGCAGCCAAGAGGTGACAGCCTCCCACGAGCAGTACTTC. It codes for CASSQEVTASHEQYF.

This clonotype came up many times. At one boundary the junction diverges from the germline segment, which might be a read error. J is TRBJ1-1 and V is TRBV7-8; D not certain. Germline V gives CDR1 SGHVS, CDR2 FQNEAQ. The CDR3 extends over 15 amino acids. CDR3 region: CASTPREGTNTEALF. CDR3 coding DNA: TGTGCCAGCACCCCACGGGAGGGAACGAACACTGAAGCTCTCTTT. The variable domain in full, with the rest retrieved from reference TRBV7-8 and TRBJ1-1, is GAGVSQSPRYKVAKRGQDVALRCDPISGHVSLFWYQQALGQGPEFLTYFQNEAQLDKSGLPSDRFFAERPEGSVSTLKIQRTQQEDSAVYLCASTPREGTNTEALFGQGTRLTVV.

In this sample, this clonotype turned up many times. The chain uses TRBV6-2 or TRBV6-3 and TRBJ1-5, with unresolved D. The germline V and J ends were trimmed by 7 bases and 2 bases, with 15 bases remaining between them. The germline V gene has CDR1 MNHEY and CDR2 SVGEGT. This CDR3 region has 15 residues. DNA for the CDR3: TGTGCCAGCAACCCTCTTGGTTTTCGCAATCAGCCCCAGCATTTT. Residues: CASNPLGFRNQPQHF.

The table lists this clonotype with many counts. This rearrangement joins TRBV6-6 to TRBJ2-1, with a possible D match to TRBD2 (5 bases). Trimming cost V 2 bases and J 5 bases, with 13 bases left between them. The CDR3 consists of 15 residues. CDR1 is MNHNY and CDR2 is SVGAGI in the germline V gene (reference sequence). In DNA form, the CDR3 reads TGTGCCAGCAGTTACGAGGGTAATGCAAACAATGAGCAGTTCTTC. Its protein is CASSYEGNANNEQFF.

This clonotype was seen repeatedly, ten times or more. This rearrangement joins TRBV2 to TRBJ1-2; D perhaps matches TRBD1 (5 bases). In germline, CDR1 is SNHLY, CDR2 FYNNEI. V shed 8 bases and J shed 3 bases, with 13 bases lying between them. The CDR3 is 13 amino acids. The DNA of the CDR3 is TGTGCCAGCTCCCAGGGTGGGGACTATGGCTACACCTTC. Its protein product is CASSQGGDYGYTF. The variable domain in full, with the rest retrieved from reference TRBV2 and TRBJ1-2, is EPEVTQTPSHQVTQMGQEVILRCVPISNHLYFYWYRQILGQKVEFLVSFYNNEISEKSEIFDDQFSVERPDGSNFTLKIRSTKLEDSAMYFCASSQGGDYGYTFGSGTRLTVV.

This clonotype was seen more than once but under ten times. The V and J genes are TRBV6-2 or TRBV6-3 and TRBJ1-3; possible D gene TRBD1, 6 bases. The CDR3 loop spans 17 amino acids. Germline CDR1 reads MNHEY; CDR2 reads SVGEGT. Trimming removed 6 bases from V and 4 bases from J, with 22 bases in between. DNA for the CDR3: TGTGCCAGCAGCAACTACCCCACAGGGTTTCGAGGAAACACCATATATTTT. The encoded protein is CASSNYPTGFRGNTIYF.